These 22 T cell receptor beta chains were all obtained from the same sample, sequenced in a study of blood T cell repertoires in COVID-19. The assay was immunoSEQ multiplex PCR, and TCRdb's table has in-frame clones only and misses some. Of about 35,000 clones listed, around 82% are singletons. Sequences were obtained from peripheral blood. Every receptor here comes from an elderly man with active or convalescent COVID-19.

This sequence joins TRBV7-9 and TRBJ2-3, with a possible D match to TRBD2 (5 bases). Germline V gene data show CDR1 as SEHNR and CDR2 as FQNEAQ (reference sequence). The CDR3 runs 14 residues. Trimming took 10 bases from V and 2 from J, leaving 16 bases between them. CDR3 coding DNA: TGTGCCAACTCCAGGAGCGGCAACACAGATACGCAGTATTTT. This gives the protein CANSRSGNTDTQYF.

The chain couples TRBV5-4 to TRBJ2-1; possibly TRBD2 for D (5 bases). V was clipped by 1 base and J by 4 bases, with 6 bases between them. This CDR3 has 13 residues. Germline-derived CDR1 and CDR2 are SGHNT and YYREEE (reference sequence). The CDR3 is CASSLSGYNEQFF. The CDR3 coding sequence is TGTGCCAGCAGCTTGAGCGGATACAATGAGCAGTTCTTC.

The gene calls are TRBV28 and TRBJ1-5, with D maybe TRBD1 (5 bases). Trimming removed 4 bases from V and 7 bases from J, with 14 bases in between. The germline V gene encodes CDR1 MDHEN and CDR2 SYDVKM. The CDR3 totals 14 residues. The CDR3 coding sequence is TGTGCCAGCAGTTACCGGGGGGTCGGGCAGCCCCAGCATTTT. Translating gives CASSYRGVGQPQHF.

This sequence joins TRBV4-2 and TRBJ1-3; tentative D call: TRBD1 (5 bases). Germline CDR1 and CDR2: LGHNA and YNFKEQ. V lost 1 base and J 8 bases, leaving 12 bases between the germline ends. The CDR3 length is 14 residues. The CDR3, as DNA: TGTGCCAGCAGCCAAGGGGGGGTTCGGGACACCATATATTTT. Translating gives CASSQGGVRDTIYF.

The V gene is TRBV7-9, the J gene TRBJ2-7; maybe TRBD2 (6 bases). Trimming stripped 5 bases from V and 3 bases from J, with 17 bases between. Germline-derived CDR1 and CDR2 are SEHNR and FQNEAQ (reference sequence). The CDR3 is made up of 15 amino acids. The CDR3 protein is CASSLGGSPNYEQYF. CDR3 sequence (DNA): TGTGCCAGCAGCCTTGGGGGGAGCCCGAACTACGAGCAGTACTTC.

This clone was recorded only once. The chain joins TRBV27 to TRBJ1-4, with 9 nucleotides matching TRBD1. The CDR3 is made up of 14 amino acids. The germline gives CDR1 MNHEY, CDR2 SMNVEV (reference sequence). The V segment lost 6 bases and the J segment 12 bases; nucleotides outside the gene matches: 11. The CDR3 DNA is TGTGCCAGCAGCCCCGGGACAGGGACGAGGGAACTGTTTTTT. It translates to CASSPGTGTRELFF.

CDR3 sequence: CASSIQVIYNEQFF. In nucleotides, the CDR3 is TGTGCCAGTAGTATACAGGTTATCTACAATGAGCAGTTCTTC. This sequence joins TRBV19 and TRBJ2-1; the D is unclear. This CDR3 has 14 residues. V lost 2 bases and J lost 3, with 8 bases in between. Germline CDR1 is LNHDA and CDR2 is SQIVND (reference sequence).

This chain connects TRBV7-2 to TRBJ2-1, with D possibly being TRBD1 (6 bases). The V end was cut by 5 bases, the J end by 5 bases, with 16 bases between. Per the germline V gene, CDR1 is SGHTA and CDR2 is FQGNSA. This CDR3 has 15 amino acids. The CDR3 nucleotides are TGTGCCAGCAGCCTACTCAGGGGTGGGAACAATGAGCAGTTCTTC. It yields the protein CASSLLRGGNNEQFF.

This clone was seen more than once but under ten times. CDR3: CAISGGGRGGTEAFF. CDR3 DNA: TGTGCCATCAGTGGGGGGGGCAGGGGCGGCACTGAAGCTTTCTTT. The chain carries TRBV10-3 and TRBJ1-1, with D perhaps matching TRBD1 (6 bases). V lost 4 bases to trimming and J lost 4 bases, with 16 bases between them. Germline CDR1 ENHRY, CDR2 SYGVKD. The CDR3 extends over 15 amino acids.

This rearrangement joins TRBV24-1 to TRBJ2-3; TRBD1 is a possible D gene (6 bases). The germline V and J ends were trimmed by 3 bases and 5 bases, with 14 bases remaining between them. CDR3 length equals 15 residues. CDR1 and CDR2 (germline): KGHDR, SFDVKD. In DNA, the CDR3 is TGTGCCACCAGTGATCCCAGGGGACGCGGAGATACGCAGTATTTT. This sequence encodes CATSDPRGRGDTQYF.

This chain joins TRBV11-2 and TRBJ2-1, with 7 bases lining up with TRBD2. The V segment lost 2 bases and the J segment 0 bases; nucleotides outside the gene matches: 4. This CDR3 is built from 16 residues. Per the germline V gene, CDR1 is SGHAT and CDR2 is FQNNGV. CDR3 sequence: CASSLSSGSSYNEQFF. The CDR3 DNA follows: TGTGCCAGCAGCTTATCTAGCGGAAGCTCCTACAATGAGCAGTTCTTC.

In its sample, this clone was seen once. The V call is TRBV6-2 or TRBV6-3, the J call TRBJ2-1; a weak D match, TRBD1 (6 bases). CDR3 length: 15 amino acids. Trimming removed 5 bases from V and 4 bases from J, with 15 bases in between. Looked up from germline, CDR1 is MNHEY and CDR2 is SVGEGT. The CDR3 sequence: CASSADRSGYNEQFF. CDR3 bases: TGTGCCAGCAGTGCCGACAGGTCTGGATACAATGAGCAGTTCTTC.

The V gene is TRBV6-2 or TRBV6-3, the J gene TRBJ1-5; 7 bases map to TRBD1. Trimming cost V 0 bases and J 5 bases; bases outside gene matches: 4. This CDR3 has 15 amino acids. Germline V lookup: CDR1 MNHEY, CDR2 SVGEGT. The CDR3, as DNA: TGTGCCAGCAGTTACTCGACAGGGAAATATCAGCCCCAGCATTTT. Its translation: CASSYSTGKYQPQHF.

This chain uses TRBV3-1 (or the pseudogene TRBV3-2) with TRBJ2-2, with 14 bases identical to TRBD2. Germline assignment: CDR1 LGHDT and CDR2 YNNKEL (reference sequence). J was trimmed by 5 bases and V by 4 bases; bases with no gene match: 6. This CDR3 is built from 17 residues. This CDR3 reads CASSPLGTSGRTGELFF. DNA for the CDR3: TGTGCCAGCAGCCCATTGGGGACTAGCGGGAGAACCGGGGAGCTGTTTTTT.

The chain couples TRBV7-2 to TRBJ1-1; D might be TRBD1 (6 bases). The CDR3 has 14 amino acids. The V gene's germline CDR1 is SGHTA and CDR2 FQGNSA. V lost 5 bases and J lost 1, with 11 bases in between. The CDR3 sequence is CASSRKTGNTEAFF. DNA of the CDR3: TGTGCCAGCAGCAGAAAGACAGGGAACACTGAAGCTTTCTTT.

In its sample, this clone was seen a few times. The chain links TRBV15 to TRBJ1-2, with TRBD1 as a possible D gene (5 bases). Trimming shortened V by 1 base and J by 4 bases, and 10 bases separated the two germline ends. This CDR3 is built from 14 residues. Germline V gives CDR1 LNHNV, CDR2 YYDKDF (reference sequence). In nucleotides, the CDR3 is TGTGCCACCAGCAGAGGCCGACAGATCTATGGCTACACCTTC. Encoded protein: CATSRGRQIYGYTF.

The chain is built from TRBV18 and TRBJ2-5, with TRBD1 as a possible D gene (6 bases). The V and J ends lost 3 bases and 1 base respectively, with 12 bases between them. CDR1 is KGHSH and CDR2 is LQKENI in the germline V gene. The CDR3 extends over 15 amino acids. CDR3 residues: CASSPTGTSQETQYF. The CDR3 nucleotides are TGTGCCAGCTCACCGACCGGGACATCCCAAGAGACCCAGTACTTC.

V usage is TRBV3-1 (or the pseudogene TRBV3-2) and J usage is TRBJ2-7, with a tentative D call TRBD1 (5 bases). V lost 5 bases to trimming and J lost 2 bases, with 7 bases between them. The CDR3 consists of 12 residues. Germline CDR1 LGHDT, CDR2 YNNKEL (reference sequence). The CDR3 bases are TGTGCCAGCAGCTCAGGGACCTACGAGCAGTACTTC. It yields the protein CASSSGTYEQYF.

The chain employs TRBV4-1 and TRBJ2-1; tentatively, D is TRBD2 (5 bases). Trimming removed 1 base from V and 8 bases from J, with 12 bases in between. This CDR3 comprises 14 residues. Per the germline V gene, CDR1 is MGHRA and CDR2 is YSYEKL. The CDR3 here is CASSQGPVRDEQFF. Here the CDR3 DNA reads TGCGCCAGCAGCCAAGGTCCCGTGAGGGATGAGCAGTTCTTC.

The V gene is TRBV7-9, the J gene TRBJ1-2, with 7 bases lining up with TRBD1. CDR1 SEHNR and CDR2 FQNEAQ come from the germline V gene (reference sequence). This CDR3 has 15 amino acids. J was trimmed by 5 bases and V by 5 bases; bases with no gene match: 11. The DNA of the CDR3 is TGTGCCAGCAGCCAGACAGGGCGAATTATGTATGGCTACACCTTC. It specifies CASSQTGRIMYGYTF. Full variable domain (outside the CDR3, taken from reference TRBV7-9 and TRBJ1-2): DTGVSQNPRHKITKRGQNVTFRCDPISEHNRLYWYRQTLGQGPEFLTYFQNEAQLEKSRLLSDRFSAERPKGSFSTLEIQRTEQGDSAMYLCASSQTGRIMYGYTFGSGTRLTVV.

This chain links TRBV27 with TRBJ2-5; 7 bases match TRBD1. The trim removed 5 bases at V and 4 bases at J, leaving 4 bases unmatched. Per germline, CDR1 MNHEY and CDR2 SMNVEV (reference sequence). This CDR3 is 13 amino acids long. The CDR3 DNA reads as TGTGCCAGCAGTCCACGACAGGGAGAGACCCAGTACTTC. It yields the protein CASSPRQGETQYF.

There are a few counts of this clone. V and J are TRBV7-2 and TRBJ2-7; no definite D call. The V and J ends lost 2 bases and 3 bases respectively, with 14 bases between them. The CDR3 is 15 residues long. Germline CDR1 reads SGHTA; CDR2 reads FQGNSA. CDR3 loop: CASSLWSRGFYEQYF. DNA of the CDR3: TGTGCCAGCAGCTTATGGAGCCGAGGTTTCTACGAGCAGTACTTC.